The 19 T cell receptor beta chains below were found in one sample sequenced in a study of control samples from healthy donors and cancer patients. Generated by immunoSEQ multiplex PCR, the TCRdb table keeps only in-frame clones and is missing some. The profile shows over 70,000 clones, approximately 88% of them singletons. What was sequenced was blood. Receptors originate from a woman in her sixties or seventies in good health.

The rearrangement links TRBV28 to TRBJ2-1; TRBD2 matches 10 bases. This CDR3 contains 19 residues. With 6 bases clipped from V and 0 bases from J, the junction kept 14 bases outside the gene matches. CDR1 and CDR2 from the germline V gene are MDHEN and SYDVKM. CDR3 sequence reads: CASSLRDPRLAGSYNEQFF. The CDR3, as DNA: TGTGCCAGCAGCTTACGGGACCCACGACTAGCGGGCTCCTACAATGAGCAGTTCTTC. Full variable domain (rest looked up from reference TRBV28 and TRBJ2-1): DVKVTQSSRYLVKRTGEKVFLECVQDMDHENMFWYRQDPGLGLRLIYFSYDVKMKEKGDIPEGYSVSREKKERFSLILESASTNQTSMYLCASSLRDPRLAGSYNEQFFGPGTRLTVL.

The chain links TRBV19 to TRBJ2-1, with no clear D. Germline-derived CDR1 and CDR2 are LNHDA and SQIVND (reference sequence). The CDR3 has 11 amino acids. With 6 bases removed from V and 12 bases from J, the gap between germline ends came to 12 bases. The CDR3 sequence: CASRSSSGQFF. The CDR3 region has the DNA TGTGCCAGTAGATCGAGCTCAGGGCAGTTCTTC.

This clone has a single count. The chain employs TRBV5-6 and TRBJ2-5, with D perhaps matching TRBD1 or TRBD2 (7 bases each). The V gene lost 0 bases and the J gene lost 4 bases, with 10 bases spanning the gap. The CDR3 covers 14 residues. Germline CDR1 reads SGHDT; CDR2 reads YYEEEE. The CDR3 spells CASSLARGGETQYF. CDR3 bases: TGTGCCAGCAGCTTGGCCAGGGGGGGAGAGACCCAGTACTTC. Using reference TRBV5-6 and TRBJ2-5 for the parts outside the CDR3, the full variable domain is DAGVTQSPTHLIKTRGQQVTLRCSPKSGHDTVSWYQQALGQGPQFIFQYYEEEERQRGNFPDRFSGHQFPNYSSELNVNALLLGDSALYLCASSLARGGETQYFGPGTRLLVL.

The gene calls are TRBV5-1 and TRBJ2-1; 14 bases line up with TRBD2. CDR1 and CDR2 (germline): SGHRS, YFSETQ. The CDR3 totals 17 residues. V trimming: 4 bases; J trimming: 10 bases; junction bases outside the gene matches: 13. CDR3 nucleotides: TGCGCCAGCAGCCCCTCAACTGGACTAGCGGGGGGTAAGGAGCAGTTCTTC. Its translation: CASSPSTGLAGGKEQFF. Using reference TRBV5-1 and TRBJ2-1 for the parts outside the CDR3, the full variable domain is KAGVTQTPRYLIKTRGQQVTLSCSPISGHRSVSWYQQTPGQGLQFLFEYFSETQRNKGNFPGRFSGRQFSNSRSEMNVSTLELGDSALYLCASSPSTGLAGGKEQFFGPGTRLTVL.

J is TRBJ2-3 and V is TRBV9, with 10 nucleotides matching TRBD2. Germline V CDR1 and CDR2: SGDLS, YYNGEE. Trimming removed 3 bases from V and 1 base from J; junction bases left unmatched: 5. This CDR3 is 16 amino acids long. For the CDR3, the DNA is TGTGCCAGCAGCGGATACGGGACTAGCGGCACAGATACGCAGTATTTT. It translates to CASSGYGTSGTDTQYF.

This clone was observed a few times. The CDR3 loop reads CASSHVSNQPQHF. In DNA, the CDR3 is TGCGCCAGCAGCCACGTTAGCAATCAGCCCCAGCATTTT. The gene calls are TRBV4-1 and TRBJ1-5, with no clear D. The CDR3 consists of 13 residues. The germline CDR1 and CDR2 sequences are MGHRA and YSYEKL. V was shortened by 3 bases and J by 0 bases, with 3 bases between the two germline ends.

The chain links TRBV6-5 to TRBJ2-7, with TRBD2 matching over 8 bases. Unmatched junction bases numbered 8, after V lost 5 bases and J lost 2 bases. The germline V gene encodes CDR1 MNHEY and CDR2 SVGAGI. This CDR3 has 15 residues. The CDR3 coding sequence is TGTGCCAGCAGTACAAGGGGCGGGGGGCCCTACGAGCAGTACTTC. Translated, it gives CASSTRGGGPYEQYF.

J is TRBJ2-5 and V is TRBV12-3 or TRBV12-4; D might be TRBD1 (6 bases). CDR3 length: 13 amino acids. V lost 1 base and J lost 7, with 10 bases in between. The CDR3 protein is CASSLEIGGTQYF. CDR3 sequence (DNA): TGTGCCAGCAGTTTAGAGATAGGGGGGACCCAGTACTTC.

The chain joins TRBV11-2 to TRBJ1-2; D is undetermined. In germline, CDR1 is SGHAT, CDR2 FQNNGV. CDR3 size: 13 residues. Trimming removed 2 bases from V and 4 bases from J, with 8 bases in between. The CDR3 DNA reads TGTGCCAGCAGCTTATGGGAGGGCTATGGCTACACCTTC. This encodes CASSLWEGYGYTF.

The V call is TRBV6-2 or TRBV6-3, the J call TRBJ2-7; 7 nucleotides agree with TRBD1. Trimming removed 2 bases from V and 2 bases from J; junction bases left unmatched: 15. CDR1 is MNHEY and CDR2 is SVGEGT in the germline V gene. CDR3 length: 18 residues. The CDR3 nucleotides read TGTGCCAGCAGTTACAGGGCAGGGGGTCAGATTTGGGCCTACGAGCAGTACTTC. As protein: CASSYRAGGQIWAYEQYF.

The chain links TRBV21-1 to TRBJ2-4; the table's TRBD1 call for D was not verified on the DNA. TRBV21-1 is noted as a pseudogene. This CDR3 spans 18 amino acids. Here the CDR3 DNA reads TGTGCCAGCAGCAAAGGGGATAAACAGGGCCGAGCCAAAAACATTCAGTACTTC. This codes for CASSKGDKQGRAKNIQYF.

The V and J genes are TRBV6-5 and TRBJ1-1, with unresolved D. CDR1 and CDR2 (germline): MNHEY, SVGAGI. The CDR3 spans 14 residues. Trimming left V 6 bases short and J 0 bases short, with 11 bases between. The CDR3 bases are TGTGCCAGCAGCCCCGGGCCCGTGAACACTGAAGCTTTCTTT. Translated: CASSPGPVNTEAFF.

V is TRBV4-3 and J is TRBJ1-4; D is perhaps TRBD1 (6 bases). The germline V gene has CDR1 LGHNA and CDR2 YSLEER. The CDR3 sequence is 15 residues long. Trimming took off 0 bases at V and 9 bases at J, with 14 bases between the two ends. The DNA for the CDR3 is TGCGCCAGCAGCCAAGATGGTGGGGGGGCGAAAAAACTGTTTTTT. Translating gives CASSQDGGGAKKLFF.

The chain links TRBV5-6 to TRBJ1-2; 9 positions match TRBD1. The V and J ends lost 2 bases and 2 bases, in that order; junction bases with no gene match: 1. The CDR3 is 14 amino acids. CDR1 is SGHDT, CDR2 YYEEEE, per germline. The CDR3 DNA follows: TGTGCCAGCAGCTTCGGGACAGGGAACTATGGCTACACCTTC. Amino acid sequence: CASSFGTGNYGYTF.

The chain joins TRBV12-3 or TRBV12-4 to TRBJ2-3; D remains unclear. CDR3 length: 12 amino acids. With 5 bases removed from V and 2 bases from J, the gap between germline ends came to 5 bases. CDR3 protein: CASSLYTDTQYF. In DNA, the CDR3 is TGTGCCAGCAGTCTTTACACAGATACGCAGTATTTT.

This chain connects TRBV19 to TRBJ1-5; tentative D call: TRBD1 (5 bases). Germline loops: CDR1 LNHDA, CDR2 SQIVND (reference sequence). V lost 3 bases and J lost 5, with 14 bases in between. The CDR3 covers 15 residues. The CDR3: CASSIVPQGHQPQHF. The CDR3 DNA sequence: TGTGCCAGTAGTATTGTTCCCCAGGGCCATCAGCCCCAGCATTTT. The variable domain in full, with the rest retrieved from reference TRBV19 and TRBJ1-5, is DGGITQSPKYLFRKEGQNVTLSCEQNLNHDAMYWYRQDPGQGLRLIYYSQIVNDFQKGDIAEGYSVSREKKESFPLTVTSAQKNPTAFYLCASSIVPQGHQPQHFGDGTRLSIL.

The CDR3 reads CASSLLRSGANVLTF. The CDR3 DNA reads as TGTGCCAGCAGCTTACTCCGCTCTGGGGCCAACGTCCTGACTTTC. V usage is TRBV11-2 and J usage is TRBJ2-6, with D unclear. CDR3 size: 15 residues. Deletions cut 2 bases from V and 0 bases from J, with 5 bases between. The germline CDR1 and CDR2 sequences are SGHAT and FQNNGV.

V usage is TRBV2 and J usage is TRBJ1-1; D is undetermined. CDR3 size: 12 residues. Trimming pared 4 bases from V and 5 bases from J, leaving 8 bases between. CDR1 SNHLY and CDR2 FYNNEI come from the germline V gene. CDR3 residues: CASSGMGTEAFF. DNA for the CDR3: TGTGCCAGCAGTGGGATGGGGACTGAAGCTTTCTTT.

The chain has TRBV9 and TRBJ2-2, with D perhaps TRBD2 (5 bases). V was cut by 7 bases and J by 5 bases, with 15 bases left in between. Germline lookup yields CDR1 SGDLS and CDR2 YYNGEE. The CDR3 is made up of 14 amino acids. The CDR3 nucleotides read TGTGCCAGCCTCGAGGGATTGGGGACCGGGGAGCTGTTTTTT. As protein: CASLEGLGTGELFF.